This passage covers 4 T cell receptor beta chains from one sample sequenced in a study of human thymus T cells. Using immunoSEQ multiplex PCR, the repertoire was profiled, and TCRdb retains in-frame clones only, with some absent. The sample includes tens of thousands of clones, roughly 96% of them seen just once. Thymic samples were excised during corrective heart operations. Source material: thymus tissue. Every receptor here comes from a girl under three years old with a congenital heart defect but otherwise immunologically healthy.

This chain connects TRBV19 to TRBJ2-1; D may be TRBD1 (6 bases). The germline V and J ends were trimmed by 4 bases and 2 bases, with 12 bases remaining between them. Germline-derived CDR1 and CDR2 are LNHDA and SQIVND (reference sequence). The CDR3 has 15 residues. In nucleotides, the CDR3 is TGTGCCAGTAGTACCCGGGACACCACCTACAATGAGCAGTTCTTC. Protein sequence: CASSTRDTTYNEQFF.

The chain carries TRBV18 and TRBJ2-4; maybe TRBD2 (5 bases). The CDR3 contains 16 residues. Germline values: CDR1 KGHSH, CDR2 LQKENI. V gave up 2 bases and J gave up 0 bases, with 11 bases separating them. CDR3 amino acids: CASSPASPGAKNIQYF. In nucleotides, the CDR3 is TGTGCCAGCTCACCAGCTAGCCCAGGAGCCAAAAACATTCAGTACTTC.

The rearrangement links TRBV18 to TRBJ1-1, with 9 positions matching TRBD1. J was trimmed by 7 bases and V by 3 bases; bases with no gene match: 9. The germline V gene encodes CDR1 KGHSH and CDR2 LQKENI. The CDR3 runs to 15 residues. DNA for the CDR3: TGTGCCAGCTCACCTAACCGCGGGACAGGGTTTGAAGCTTTCTTT. The encoded protein is CASSPNRGTGFEAFF.

V gene TRBV7-9 combines with J gene TRBJ2-5, with 7 bases that match TRBD1. Unmatched junction bases numbered 13, after V lost 2 bases and J lost 1 base. This CDR3 has 18 amino acids. Germline values: CDR1 SEHNR, CDR2 FQNEAQ (reference sequence). CDR3 DNA sequence: TGTGCCAGCAGCTTAAATTTGGCCAGGGGACAGACCCAAGAGACCCAGTACTTC. It translates to CASSLNLARGQTQETQYF.